Detailed here is one TCR beta chain. The entry originates in a study of blood T cell repertoires in COVID-19. Study-wide background: Sites in the United States, Italy and Spain provided acute and convalescent COVID-19 samples. Sources were T cells, B-cell-depleted T cells, or PBMCs; the material itself was cDNA or gDNA.

As originally analysed: Cell counts per sample came from amplifying reference gene primers. Data came from immunoSEQ multiplex PCR; TCRdb stores just in-frame clones and leaves some out. The D gene and trimming were derived from the DNA, and the V and J assignments and clone size from that table. The table records some 66,000 clones, approximately 79% of them present only once. Sequenced input: peripheral blood. This sequence was found in a man aged 55 to 69 with acute or convalescent COVID-19.

The chain's CDR3 is CASSPQGAVNYGYTF. CDR3 DNA: TGTGCCAGCAGTCCCCAGGGGGCAGTTAACTATGGCTACACCTTC. The V call is TRBV6-5, the J call TRBJ1-2, with 8 bases matching TRBD1. Germline trimming cut 5 bases from V and 1 base from J; bases unmatched to any gene: 6. This CDR3 contains 15 residues. CDR1 and CDR2 (germline): MNHEY, SVGAGI.